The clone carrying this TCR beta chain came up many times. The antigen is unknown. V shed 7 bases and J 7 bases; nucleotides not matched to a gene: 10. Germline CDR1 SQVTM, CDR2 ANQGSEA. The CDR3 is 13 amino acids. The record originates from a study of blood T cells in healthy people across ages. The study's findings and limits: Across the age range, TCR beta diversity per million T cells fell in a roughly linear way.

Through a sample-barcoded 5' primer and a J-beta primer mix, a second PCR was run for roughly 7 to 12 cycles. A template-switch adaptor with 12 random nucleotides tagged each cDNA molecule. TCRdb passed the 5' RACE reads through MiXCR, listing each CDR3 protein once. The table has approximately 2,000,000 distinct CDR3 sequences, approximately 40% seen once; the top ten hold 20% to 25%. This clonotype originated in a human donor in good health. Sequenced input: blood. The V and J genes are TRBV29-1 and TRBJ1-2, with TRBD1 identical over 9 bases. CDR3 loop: CSAGDREVGGYTF. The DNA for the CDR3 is TGCAGCGCTGGGGACAGGGAAGTAGGTGGCTACACCTTC.